This T cell receptor (beta chain) was sequenced in a study of T cells after yellow fever vaccination. Whole-study results and caveats: Clonotype sharing between CD4 and CD8 compartments was small. Post-booster samples contained most primary-vaccination clones (approximately 95% CD4, about 85% CD8). A secondary response was less intense yet reached its peak sooner, at day 5 versus 15.

This clonotype was recorded at least ten times. Its cognate antigen is unknown. In TCRdb, the 5' RACE reads were re-called with MiXCR into one record per CDR3 protein. The sample lists tens of thousands of distinct CDR3 sequences, 5.5% to 7.5% occurring once. The CDR3 spans 16 residues. V dropped 4 bases and J dropped 1; count of bases not matched to a gene: 9. Per the germline V gene, CDR1 is SGHTA and CDR2 is FQGNSA. Specimen: CD4+ T cells sorted from PBMCs, collected roughly 14 days after the first yellow fever vaccination. The chain has TRBV7-2 and TRBJ2-7, with 8 bases aligning to TRBD1. The TCR comes from a man between 18 and 35 years old who received the YFV17D yellow fever vaccine. The CDR3 bases are TGTGCCAGCAGCTCCCCGGACAGGGAATTTTCCTACGAGCAGTACTTC. This sequence encodes CASSSPDREFSYEQYF. The full variable domain, with the rest looked up from reference TRBV7-2 and TRBJ2-7, is GAGVSQSPSNKVTEKGKDVELRCDPISGHTALYWYRQSLGQGLEFLIYFQGNSAPDKSGLPSDRFSAERTGGSVSTLTIQRTQQEDSAVYLCASSSPDREFSYEQYFGPGTRLTVT.